This T cell receptor beta chain was identified during a study of cytomegalovirus exposure and HLA in healthy donors. Across the study: There were around 100 million unique TCR beta sequences, drawn from 200 million or so T cells, in an earlier analysis. Study-wide findings and caveats: When the data were analyzed later, several of the most significant clusters appeared to be linked to common viral pathogens. Some TCR beta chains (approximately 180 of them) were listed as cytomegalovirus-associated.

Comments on this clone: The target antigen is unknown.

Both 60 Vbeta primers and 13 Jbeta primers went into the PCR. Some clones are missing from TCRdb's copy, which holds only in-frame ones; the method was immunoSEQ multiplex PCR. The sample consists of 150,000 to 200,000 clones, 60% to 80% of them appearing once. The CDR3 is 19 residues long. V lost 3 bases, J lost 1 base, and 13 bases stayed unmatched. Germline V gene lookup returns CDR1 SGDLS and CDR2 YYNGEE. This chain links TRBV9 with TRBJ1-3; 10 bases agree with TRBD1. The sequenced sample consisted of PBMCs. The sequence was collected from a female donor in good health and CMV-seronegative. As DNA, the CDR3 is TGTGCCAGCAGCGCGGGACAGGGGTCCCCATTTCGGTCTGGAAACACCATATATTTT. Translation: CASSAGQGSPFRSGNTIYF.